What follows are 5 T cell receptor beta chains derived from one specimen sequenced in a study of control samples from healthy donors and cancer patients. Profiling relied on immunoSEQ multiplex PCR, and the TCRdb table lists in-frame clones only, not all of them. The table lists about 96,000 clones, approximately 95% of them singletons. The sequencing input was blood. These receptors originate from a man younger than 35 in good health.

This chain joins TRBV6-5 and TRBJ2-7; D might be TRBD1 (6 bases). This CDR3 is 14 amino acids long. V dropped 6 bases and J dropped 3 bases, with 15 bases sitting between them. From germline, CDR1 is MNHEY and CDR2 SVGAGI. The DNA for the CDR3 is TGTGCCAGCAGCCTACCGACAGGATACTACGAGCAGTACTTC. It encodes CASSLPTGYYEQYF.

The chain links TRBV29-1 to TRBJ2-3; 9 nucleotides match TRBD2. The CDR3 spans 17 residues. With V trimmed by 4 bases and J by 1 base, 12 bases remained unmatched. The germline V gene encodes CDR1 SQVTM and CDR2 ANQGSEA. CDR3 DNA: TGCAGCGTTGGGGGCGGGAGGGGTAGTCTGGGCACAGATACGCAGTATTTT. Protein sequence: CSVGGGRGSLGTDTQYF.

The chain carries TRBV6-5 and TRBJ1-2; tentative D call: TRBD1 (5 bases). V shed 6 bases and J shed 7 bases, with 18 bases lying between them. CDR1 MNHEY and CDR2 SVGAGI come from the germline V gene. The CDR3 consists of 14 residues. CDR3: CASSLTDVRGGYTF. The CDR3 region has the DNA TGTGCCAGCAGCCTAACCGACGTGAGGGGTGGCTACACCTTC.

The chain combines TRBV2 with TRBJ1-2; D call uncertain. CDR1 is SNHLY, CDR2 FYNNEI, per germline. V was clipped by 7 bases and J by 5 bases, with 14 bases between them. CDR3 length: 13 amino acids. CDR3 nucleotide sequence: TGTGCCAGCACCCACAACCGGGTTTATGGCTACACCTTC. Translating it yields CASTHNRVYGYTF. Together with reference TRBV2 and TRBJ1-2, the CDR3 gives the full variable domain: EPEVTQTPSHQVTQMGQEVILRCVPISNHLYFYWYRQILGQKVEFLVSFYNNEISEKSEIFDDQFSVERPDGSNFTLKIRSTKLEDSAMYFCASTHNRVYGYTFGSGTRLTVV.

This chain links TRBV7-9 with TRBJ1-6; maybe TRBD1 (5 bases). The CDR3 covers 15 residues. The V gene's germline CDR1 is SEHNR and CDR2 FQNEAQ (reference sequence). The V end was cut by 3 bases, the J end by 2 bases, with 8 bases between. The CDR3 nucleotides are TGTGCCAGCAGCTTCAGGGCCCCCTATAATTCACCCCTCCACTTT. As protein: CASSFRAPYNSPLHF.